The present T cell receptor (beta chain) was sequenced within a study of cytomegalovirus exposure and HLA in healthy donors. A multiplex PCR was run with 60 Vbeta primers and 13 Jbeta primers. The repertoire was sequenced with immunoSEQ multiplex PCR; TCRdb's copy has only in-frame clones and lacks some. Altogether around 120,000 clones are present, roughly 80% being singletons, with the ten largest covering about 1.8%. General study results and limits: Some V segments, including TRBV6-2 and TRBV6-3, were excluded as indistinguishable.

CDR3 length: 17 residues. The germline gives CDR1 PRHDT, CDR2 FYEKMQ (reference sequence). Unmatched junction bases numbered 14, after V lost 5 bases and J lost 5 bases. This clone came up a few times. The antigen remains undetermined. V is TRBV13 and J is TRBJ1-1, with 10 nucleotides matching TRBD1. This TCR derives from a man aged 18 to 29 in good health and CMV-seronegative. Sequences were obtained from PBMCs. CDR3 bases: TGTGCCAGCAGCCTCTCGACCCTTGGACAGGGGGGAACTGAAGCTTTCTTT. Residues: CASSLSTLGQGGTEAFF.